This T cell receptor beta chain was captured in a study of T cells after yellow fever vaccination. Across the whole study: The authors prepared low-cell-number fractions using SMART-Seq v4 Ultra Low Input.

Study-level points and caveats: Most primary-vaccination clones reappeared after the booster (about 95% CD4, around 88% CD8). The CD4 and CD8 compartments had a small share of their clonotypes in common.

There are a few counts of this clonotype. The antigen remains unidentified. 5'RACE template switching added a universal primer site and UMIs to TCR cDNA. A single record per CDR3 protein comes from TCRdb applying MiXCR to the 5' RACE reads. Of around 320,000 distinct CDR3 sequences detected, approximately 12% appear once; the ten largest clones hold around 3.2%. The CDR3 has 12 residues. CDR1 and CDR2 (germline): DFQATT, SNEGSKA (reference sequence). Between the trimmed V and J ends, which lost 6 bases and 4 bases, there was a span of 13 bases. This receptor was obtained from a man aged 18 to 35 who received the YFV17D yellow fever vaccine. The chain combines TRBV20-1 with TRBJ2-7; D not resolved. The sequencing used CD4+ T cells sorted from PBMCs, collected 45 days after the yellow fever booster vaccination. CDR3 nucleotide sequence: TGCAGTGCGTCGGACGGACCATACGAGCAGTACTTC. This encodes CSASDGPYEQYF.